The T cell receptor beta chain described here comes from a study of cytomegalovirus exposure and HLA in healthy donors. Researchers ran the PCR with 60 Vbeta and 13 Jbeta primers. Clones were sequenced by immunoSEQ multiplex PCR, and TCRdb holds only the in-frame ones, with some missing. The data show fewer than 200,000 clones, with roughly 77% seen just once and 1.9% held by the top ten. Sequencing input: PBMCs. This sequence originates from a woman between 18 and 30 years old in good health and CMV-seronegative.

The CDR3: CASSPDRWGYTF. The DNA of the CDR3 is TGTGCCAGCTCACCCGATCGGTGGGGCTACACCTTC. J is TRBJ1-2 and V is TRBV18; D ambiguous. Germline V gene lookup returns CDR1 KGHSH and CDR2 LQKENI. The CDR3 has 12 residues. The V end lost 3 bases, the J end lost 8 bases, and 10 bases lay between the germline ends. Full variable domain (rest looked up from reference TRBV18 and TRBJ1-2): NAGVMQNPRHLVRRRGQEARLRCSPMKGHSHVYWYRQLPEEGLKFMVYLQKENIIDESGMPKERFSAEFPKEGPSILRIQQVVRGDSAAYFCASSPDRWGYTFGSGTRLTVV.